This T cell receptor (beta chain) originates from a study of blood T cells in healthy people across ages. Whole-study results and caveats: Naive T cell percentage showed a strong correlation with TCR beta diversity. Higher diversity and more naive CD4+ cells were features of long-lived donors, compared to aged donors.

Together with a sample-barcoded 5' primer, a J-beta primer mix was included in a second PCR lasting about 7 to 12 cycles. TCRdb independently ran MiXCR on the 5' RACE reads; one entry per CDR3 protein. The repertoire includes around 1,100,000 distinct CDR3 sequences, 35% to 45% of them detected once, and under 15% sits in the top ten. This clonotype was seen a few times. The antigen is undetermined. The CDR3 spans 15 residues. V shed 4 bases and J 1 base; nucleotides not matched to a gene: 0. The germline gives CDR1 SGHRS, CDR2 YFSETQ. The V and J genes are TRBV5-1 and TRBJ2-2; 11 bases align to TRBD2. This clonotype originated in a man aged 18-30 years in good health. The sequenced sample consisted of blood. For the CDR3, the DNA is TGCGCCAGCAGCGGGACTAGCGGGAACACCGGGGAGCTGTTTTTT. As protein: CASSGTSGNTGELFF.